The 3 T cell receptor beta chains given below trace back to one sample, sequenced in a study of response to subunit inactivated influenza vaccine. TCRdb processed the RT-PCR reads anew with MiXCR; each CDR3 protein has one entry. The repertoire consists of 490,000 or so distinct CDR3 sequences, with approximately 7.7% occurring once and the leading ten covering 10% to 15%. The specimen comprised PBMCs from blood, sampled about 24 months after vaccination. These receptor sequences come from a man aged 45 to 75 who received an inactivated influenza vaccine.

The chain recombines TRBV6-1 with TRBJ2-7, with a weak D call TRBD1 (5 bases). The CDR3 extends over 14 amino acids. Germline V gene sequence: CDR1 MNHNS, CDR2 SASEGT. Trimming pared 9 bases from V and 3 bases from J, leaving 18 bases between. The DNA of the CDR3 is TGTGCCAGTCGCAGGGTAAGATCAAGCTACGAGCAGTACTTC. Translated: CASRRVRSSYEQYF.

This clonotype was found many times. The chain carries TRBV4-3 and TRBJ2-1; 9 bases are shared with TRBD2. The CDR3 is 16 residues long. J gave up 4 bases and V 1 base, and 5 bases lay outside the gene matches. Germline V CDR1 and CDR2: LGHNA, YSLEER. CDR3 in amino acids: CASSQGASGMYNEQFF. As DNA, the CDR3 is TGCGCCAGCAGCCAAGGAGCTAGCGGGATGTACAATGAGCAGTTCTTC.

The table lists this clonotype with a few counts. This rearrangement joins TRBV4-3 to TRBJ2-1; TRBD1 aligns across 7 bases. CDR3 size: 16 residues. The V and J ends lost 4 bases and 5 bases, in that order; junction bases with no gene match: 11. In germline, CDR1 is LGHNA, CDR2 YSLEER. The CDR3 DNA is TGCGCCAGCAGCCGGAACAGGGGAAGGCTAGACAATGAGCAGTTCTTC. Translated, it gives CASSRNRGRLDNEQFF.